A single sample gave rise to the 15 T cell receptor beta chains below, sequenced in a study of early T cells in non-severe SARS-CoV-2 infection. MiXCR was run by TCRdb on the 5' RACE reads, yielding one entry per CDR3 protein. The table includes about 130,000 distinct CDR3 sequences, about 15% detected once. The sequenced sample consisted of whole blood. These receptors were taken from an adult who was a healthcare worker with PCR-confirmed SARS-CoV-2 infection or an uninfected control (not recorded which).

This chain links TRBV7-2 with TRBJ2-2; D uncertain. Germline CDR1 and CDR2: SGHTA and FQGNSA. This CDR3 contains 13 residues. Trimming removed 6 bases at V and 5 bases at J, with 10 bases between. This CDR3 reads CASRVTRTGELFF. The CDR3 coding sequence is TGTGCCAGCAGGGTGACCCGAACCGGGGAGCTGTTTTTT.

V gene TRBV19 combines with J gene TRBJ1-5, with D perhaps TRBD1 (6 bases). This CDR3 is 14 amino acids long. Trimming shortened V by 2 bases and J by 10 bases, and 15 bases separated the two germline ends. Germline CDR1 reads LNHDA; CDR2 reads SQIVND (reference sequence). The CDR3 loop is CASSIPGVSIPQHF. DNA of the CDR3: TGTGCCAGTAGTATACCAGGGGTTTCCATCCCCCAGCATTTT.

The rearrangement uses TRBV20-1 and TRBJ1-5; D gene unclear. Germline CDR1 is DFQATT and CDR2 is SNEGSKA (reference sequence). The CDR3 contains 13 residues. Between the trimmed V and J ends, which lost 2 bases and 6 bases, there was a span of 11 bases. CDR3 amino acids: CSARTGISQPQHF. The CDR3 DNA is TGCAGTGCTAGAACCGGAATCAGTCAGCCCCAGCATTTT.

The chain has TRBV5-5 and TRBJ2-3; D call uncertain. Germline assignment: CDR1 SGHKS and CDR2 YYEKEE (reference sequence). V was trimmed by 4 bases and J by 5 bases, leaving 20 bases between them. The CDR3 length is 16 residues. The CDR3 DNA reads TGTGCCAGCAGCACCCGACCGCCCCTTGCTAGAGATACGCAGTATTTT. It encodes CASSTRPPLARDTQYF.

This chain links TRBV5-1 with TRBJ2-7; D remains unclear. Germline V CDR1 and CDR2: SGHRS, YFSETQ. The germline V and J ends were trimmed by 6 bases and 0 bases, with 16 bases remaining between them. CDR3 length equals 15 residues. Here the CDR3 reads CASKIGAISSYEQYF. In DNA, the CDR3 is TGCGCCAGCAAGATCGGAGCGATCAGCTCCTACGAGCAGTACTTC. Full variable domain (outside the CDR3, taken from reference TRBV5-1 and TRBJ2-7): KAGVTQTPRYLIKTRGQQVTLSCSPISGHRSVSWYQQTPGQGLQFLFEYFSETQRNKGNFPGRFSGRQFSNSRSEMNVSTLELGDSALYLCASKIGAISSYEQYFGPGTRLTVT.

This clonotype has ten or more counts. The chain links TRBV12-3 or TRBV12-4 to TRBJ2-3, with D unresolved. The CDR3 spans 14 residues. V lost 4 bases, J lost 4 bases, and 12 bases lay in between. The CDR3 region is CASSSRTRSDTQYF. The CDR3 coding sequence is TGTGCCAGCAGTTCGCGAACACGGTCAGATACGCAGTATTTT.

In its sample, this clonotype was seen once. The chain combines TRBV2 with TRBJ2-4; no clear D gene. Trimming left V 9 bases short and J 0 bases short, with 9 bases between. Germline values: CDR1 SNHLY, CDR2 FYNNEI. This CDR3 has 13 residues. In DNA, the CDR3 is TGTGCCAGTTCCTCTCTAGCCAAAAACATTCAGTACTTC. This encodes CASSSLAKNIQYF.

This clonotype was found many times. The V call is TRBV20-1, the J call TRBJ1-2; TRBD1 aligns across 7 bases. This CDR3 is 14 amino acids long. Germline V gene data show CDR1 as DFQATT and CDR2 as SNEGSKA (reference sequence). With 4 bases clipped from V and 3 bases from J, the junction kept 8 bases outside the gene matches. This chain's CDR3 is CSATPTGRDYGYTF. The CDR3, as DNA: TGCAGTGCTACCCCGACAGGGAGGGACTATGGCTACACCTTC.

This clonotype has only a few counts. The rearrangement uses TRBV29-1 and TRBJ2-5, with no clear D. The CDR3 runs to 13 residues. Germline-derived CDR1 and CDR2 are SQVTM and ANQGSEA. Trimming cost V 5 bases and J 4 bases, with 14 bases left between them. The CDR3 loop reads CSVLGDAGETQYF. The CDR3 DNA follows: TGCAGCGTTCTAGGAGATGCTGGAGAGACCCAGTACTTC.

CDR3 in DNA: TGTGCCAGCAGTCCTGACCGCACTAGCGGGGTTCCGAGCACCGGGGAGCTGTTTTTT. This gives the protein CASSPDRTSGVPSTGELFF. The chain combines TRBV3-1 with TRBJ2-2; 10 bases are shared with TRBD2. After removal of 6 bases from V and 4 bases from J, the junction contained 17 bases not matched to a gene. The V gene's germline CDR1 is LGHDT and CDR2 YNNKEL (reference sequence). The CDR3 is 19 residues long.

This clonotype was seen only a few times. The chain has TRBV18 and TRBJ2-3, with D possibly matching TRBD2 (5 bases). The CDR3 covers 15 residues. V was clipped by 2 bases and J by 5 bases, with 14 bases between them. The germline CDR1 and CDR2 sequences are KGHSH and LQKENI. CDR3: CASSPSFGRGDTQYF. CDR3 in DNA: TGTGCCAGCTCACCATCGTTCGGCCGGGGAGATACGCAGTATTTT.

This clonotype was counted a few times. The chain uses TRBV29-1 and TRBJ2-5; D remains ambiguous. V lost 4 bases, J lost 2 bases, and 8 bases lay in between. Germline V gene sequence: CDR1 SQVTM, CDR2 ANQGSEA. The CDR3 covers 12 residues. The CDR3 bases are TGCAGCGTTGGTACCGAACAAGAGACCCAGTACTTC. Its translation: CSVGTEQETQYF.

The rearrangement uses TRBV30 and TRBJ1-1; D is undetermined. CDR1 and CDR2 (germline): GTSNPN, SVGIG (reference sequence). Trimming took off 3 bases at V and 5 bases at J, with 4 bases between the two ends. This CDR3 contains 10 residues. CDR3: CAWRRTEAFF. In DNA, the CDR3 is TGTGCCTGGAGGCGAACTGAAGCTTTCTTT.

In this sample, this clonotype turned up many times. The V gene is TRBV10-3, the J gene TRBJ1-2, with a possible D match to TRBD1 (6 bases). V was pared by 4 bases and J by 6 bases, with 15 bases between. Germline CDR1 is ENHRY and CDR2 is SYGVKD. This CDR3 has 14 amino acids. The CDR3 loop is CAISGTGTIDGYTF. In DNA form, the CDR3 reads TGTGCCATCAGTGGAACAGGGACTATCGATGGCTACACCTTC.

The chain links TRBV5-1 to TRBJ2-7; perhaps TRBD1 as D (5 bases). Trimming stripped 3 bases from V and 2 bases from J, with 18 bases between. Germline loops: CDR1 SGHRS, CDR2 YFSETQ. The CDR3 totals 16 residues. CDR3 amino acids: CASSSSERTRTYEQYF. DNA of the CDR3: TGCGCCAGCAGCTCGTCCGAAAGGACACGTACCTACGAGCAGTACTTC.